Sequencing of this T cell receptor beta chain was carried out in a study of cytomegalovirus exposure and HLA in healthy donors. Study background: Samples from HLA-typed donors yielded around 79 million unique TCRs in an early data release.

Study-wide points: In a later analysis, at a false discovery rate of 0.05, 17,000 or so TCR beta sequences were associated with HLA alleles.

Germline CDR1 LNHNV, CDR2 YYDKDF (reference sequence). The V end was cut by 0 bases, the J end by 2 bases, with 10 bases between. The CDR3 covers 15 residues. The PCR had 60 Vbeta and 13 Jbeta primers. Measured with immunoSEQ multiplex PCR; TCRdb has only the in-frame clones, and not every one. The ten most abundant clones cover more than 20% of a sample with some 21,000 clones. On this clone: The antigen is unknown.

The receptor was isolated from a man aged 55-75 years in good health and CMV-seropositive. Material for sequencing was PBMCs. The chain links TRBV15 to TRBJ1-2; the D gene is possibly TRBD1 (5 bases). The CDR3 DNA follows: TGTGCCACCAGCAGAGAGTTTCGGGGGAACTATGGCTACACCTTC. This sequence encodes CATSREFRGNYGYTF.